This T cell receptor beta chain was observed in a study of control samples from healthy donors and cancer patients. Profiled with immunoSEQ multiplex PCR; TCRdb holds only in-frame clones, not every one. Of 350,000 to 450,000 clones listed, roughly 90% are singletons. Losses at the gene ends were 7 bases for V and 5 bases for J; bases not matched to a gene: 5. CDR3 length: 14 amino acids. The germline V gene encodes CDR1 SNHLY and CDR2 FYNNEI. The J gene is TRBJ1-6, the V gene TRBV2, with 7 bases fitting TRBD1. The TCR originated in a man aged 40-50 years with head and neck cancer. The sequencing input was PBMCs. The CDR3 spells CASKGARDNSPLHF. For the CDR3, the DNA is TGTGCCAGCAAGGGGGCCCGGGATAATTCACCCCTCCACTTT.